Below, 7 T cell receptor beta chains from the same sample are listed, as sequenced in a study of blood T cell repertoires in COVID-19. Some clones are missing from TCRdb's copy, which holds only in-frame ones; the method was immunoSEQ multiplex PCR. There are over 45,000 clones in the sample; around 83% occur only once, and around 7% lies in the top ten. Sequencing input: peripheral blood. The receptors derive from a man in his 60s with active COVID-19.

The V call is TRBV28, the J call TRBJ1-1, with no clear D. This CDR3 is 14 amino acids long. Trimming cost V 0 bases and J 1 base, with 6 bases left between them. Germline assignment: CDR1 MDHEN and CDR2 SYDVKM. The CDR3 sequence is CASSLWQENTEAFF. The CDR3 DNA is TGTGCCAGCAGTTTATGGCAGGAGAACACTGAAGCTTTCTTT.

The chain combines TRBV4-1 with TRBJ2-1, with 10 bases identical to TRBD1. The V gene end was trimmed by 2 bases and the J gene end by 5 bases; junction bases not matched to a gene: 3. Germline V gives CDR1 MGHRA, CDR2 YSYEKL. CDR3 length equals 15 residues. In DNA, the CDR3 is TGCGCCAGCAGCCAAATGGGACAGGGGAACAATGAGCAGTTCTTC. The encoded protein is CASSQMGQGNNEQFF.

The rearrangement joins TRBV7-6 to TRBJ2-1, with D maybe TRBD2 (6 bases). Between the trimmed V and J ends, which lost 3 bases and 8 bases, there was a span of 11 bases. Germline V CDR1 and CDR2: SGHVS, FNYEAQ. The CDR3 consists of 13 residues. The CDR3 spells CASSLAPGDEQFF. CDR3 bases: TGTGCCAGCAGCTTGGCCCCGGGAGATGAGCAGTTCTTC. The full variable domain, with the rest looked up from reference TRBV7-6 and TRBJ2-1, is GAGVSQSPRYKVTKRGQDVALRCDPISGHVSLYWYRQALGQGPEFLTYFNYEAQQDKSGLPNDRFSAERPEGSISTLTIQRTEQRDSAMYRCASSLAPGDEQFFGPGTRLTVL.

V is TRBV28 and J is TRBJ2-7; 12 bases map to TRBD1. The CDR3 runs 18 residues. Trimming at V came to 4 bases and at J to 4 bases, leaving 14 bases not matched to a gene. Per the germline V gene, CDR1 is MDHEN and CDR2 is SYDVKM. The CDR3 region is CASSSPGGTGGGPYEQYF. The CDR3 region has the DNA TGTGCCAGCAGTTCCCCCGGAGGGACAGGGGGCGGTCCGTACGAGCAGTACTTC.

This clone was observed a few times. The chain has TRBV28 and TRBJ2-7; 10 positions match TRBD1. The V gene's germline CDR1 is MDHEN and CDR2 SYDVKM. Losses at the gene ends were 3 bases for V and 2 bases for J; bases not matched to a gene: 1. The CDR3 loop spans 14 amino acids. The CDR3 DNA reads as TGTGCCAGCAGTTTGGGGACAGGGGCCTACGAGCAGTACTTC. Its translation: CASSLGTGAYEQYF.

This clone was picked up a small number of times. V and J are TRBV11-2 and TRBJ2-5; D is possibly TRBD2 (6 bases). CDR1 and CDR2 (germline): SGHAT, FQNNGV. The CDR3 spans 14 residues. V was pared by 6 bases and J by 1 base, with 12 bases between. CDR3 in amino acids: CASSFGGFQETQYF. CDR3 nucleotide sequence: TGTGCCAGCAGTTTCGGGGGTTTCCAAGAGACCCAGTACTTC.

The chain joins TRBV2 to TRBJ1-1, with 8 bases fitting TRBD1. Germline CDR1 SNHLY, CDR2 FYNNEI. J lost 6 bases, V lost 6 bases, and 9 bases had no gene match. This CDR3 is 14 amino acids long. The DNA of the CDR3 is TGTGCCAGCAGCATATCTCCACAGGGGGCTGAAGCTTTCTTT. Translation gives CASSISPQGAEAFF.